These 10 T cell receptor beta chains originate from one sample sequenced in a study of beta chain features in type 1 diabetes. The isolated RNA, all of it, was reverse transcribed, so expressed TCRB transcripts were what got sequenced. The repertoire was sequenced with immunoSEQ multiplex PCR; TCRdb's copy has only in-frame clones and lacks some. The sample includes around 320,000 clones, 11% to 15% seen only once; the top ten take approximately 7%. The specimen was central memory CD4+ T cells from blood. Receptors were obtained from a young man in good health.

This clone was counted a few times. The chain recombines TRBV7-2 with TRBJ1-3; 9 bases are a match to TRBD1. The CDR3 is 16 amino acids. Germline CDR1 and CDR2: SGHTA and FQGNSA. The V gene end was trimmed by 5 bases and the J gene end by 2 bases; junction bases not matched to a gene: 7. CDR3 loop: CASSRLTGGAGNTIYF. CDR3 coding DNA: TGTGCCAGCAGCCGTCTCACAGGGGGCGCTGGAAACACCATATATTTT.

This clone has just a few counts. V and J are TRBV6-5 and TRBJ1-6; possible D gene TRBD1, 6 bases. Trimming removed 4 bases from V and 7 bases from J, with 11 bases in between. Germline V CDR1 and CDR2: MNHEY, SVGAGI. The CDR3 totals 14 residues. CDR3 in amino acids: CASSSQGRNSPLHF. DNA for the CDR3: TGTGCCAGCAGTTCGCAGGGGAGGAATTCACCCCTCCACTTT.

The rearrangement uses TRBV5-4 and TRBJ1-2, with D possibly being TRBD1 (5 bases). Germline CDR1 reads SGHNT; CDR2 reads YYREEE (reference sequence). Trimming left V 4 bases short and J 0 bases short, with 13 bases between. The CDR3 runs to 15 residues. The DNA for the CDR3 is TGTGCCAGCAGCCCGGGGGGTCAAGCTAACTATGGCTACACCTTC. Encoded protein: CASSPGGQANYGYTF.

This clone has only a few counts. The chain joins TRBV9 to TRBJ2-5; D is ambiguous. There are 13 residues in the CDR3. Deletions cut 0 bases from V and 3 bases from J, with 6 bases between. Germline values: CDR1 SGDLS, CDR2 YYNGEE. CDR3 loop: CASSVAPKETQYF. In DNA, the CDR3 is TGTGCCAGCAGCGTAGCCCCAAAAGAGACCCAGTACTTC.

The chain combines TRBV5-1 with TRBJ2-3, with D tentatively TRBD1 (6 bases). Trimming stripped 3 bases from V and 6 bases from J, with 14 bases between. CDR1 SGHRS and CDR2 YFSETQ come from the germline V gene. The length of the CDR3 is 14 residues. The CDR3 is CASSSGPQGDTQYF. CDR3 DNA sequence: TGCGCCAGCAGCTCGGGGCCCCAGGGGGATACGCAGTATTTT.

The CDR3 bases are TGCGCCAGCAGAGGCCTAGGCCCCGGGGAGCTGTTTTTT. The encoded protein is CASRGLGPGELFF. The chain joins TRBV10-2 to TRBJ2-2; D not certain. Germline V gene lookup returns CDR1 WSHSY and CDR2 SAAADI. The V end lost 6 bases, the J end lost 6 bases, and 11 bases lay between the germline ends. This CDR3 has 13 residues.

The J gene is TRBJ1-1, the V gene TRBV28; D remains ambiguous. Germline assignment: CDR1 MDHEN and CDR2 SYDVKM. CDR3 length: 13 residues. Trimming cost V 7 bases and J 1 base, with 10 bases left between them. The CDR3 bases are TGTGCCAGCACTCCAGCCTCGAACACTGAAGCTTTCTTT. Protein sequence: CASTPASNTEAFF.

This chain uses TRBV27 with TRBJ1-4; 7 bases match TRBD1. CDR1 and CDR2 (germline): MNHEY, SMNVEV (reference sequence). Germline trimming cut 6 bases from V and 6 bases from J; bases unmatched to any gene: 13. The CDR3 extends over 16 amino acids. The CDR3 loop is CASRSAGGRLHEKLFF. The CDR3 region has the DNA TGTGCCAGCAGGAGCGCAGGGGGTCGGCTACATGAAAAACTGTTTTTT.

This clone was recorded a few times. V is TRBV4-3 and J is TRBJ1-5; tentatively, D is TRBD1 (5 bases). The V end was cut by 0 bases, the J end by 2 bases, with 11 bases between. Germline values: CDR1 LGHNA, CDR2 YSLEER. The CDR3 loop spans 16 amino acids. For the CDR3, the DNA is TGCGCCAGCAGCCAAGAGTGGGGGGAAGGCAATCAGCCCCAGCATTTT. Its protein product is CASSQEWGEGNQPQHF.

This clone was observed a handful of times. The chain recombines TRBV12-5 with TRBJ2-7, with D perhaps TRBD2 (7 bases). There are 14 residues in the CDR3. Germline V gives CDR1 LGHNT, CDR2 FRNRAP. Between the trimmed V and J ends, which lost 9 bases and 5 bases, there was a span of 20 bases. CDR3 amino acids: CASAQGRGIHEQYV. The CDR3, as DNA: TGTGCTAGCGCCCAGGGGCGGGGGATCCACGAGCAGTACGTC.